This T cell receptor beta chain was captured in a study of T cells in pancreatic ductal adenocarcinoma. The selected patients with pancreatic ductal adenocarcinoma had surgery but no neoadjuvant therapy. Measured with immunoSEQ multiplex PCR; TCRdb has only the in-frame clones, and not every one. The sample has 16,000 or so clones, around 91% seen once. Germline trimming cut 0 bases from V and 4 bases from J; bases unmatched to any gene: 3. The CDR3 covers 14 residues. Germline V CDR1 and CDR2: SGDLS, YYNGEE. The chain carries TRBV9 and TRBJ1-2; 7 bases are a match to TRBD1. The sequence was obtained from a human donor with pancreatic ductal adenocarcinoma. Sequencing was carried out using PBMCs. The CDR3 sequence is CASSVGGTAYGYTF. The CDR3, as DNA: TGTGCCAGCAGCGTAGGGGGGACAGCCTATGGCTACACCTTC.